A single sample gave rise to the 20 T cell receptor beta chains below, sequenced in a study of Graves' ophthalmopathy and Graves' hyperthyroidism. For repertoire sequencing, the TCR beta CDR3 regions were amplified from RNA transcripts. The workflow started with a first-round RT-PCR run with HTBI primers and then moved on to a second-round multiplex PCR. A single record per CDR3 protein comes from TCRdb applying MiXCR to the multiplex PCR reads. The data contain about 640,000 distinct CDR3 sequences, about 41% of them singletons. Material for sequencing was peripheral blood. The receptors derive from an adult man with Graves' ophthalmopathy.

About this clonotype itself: Being one base from a much bigger clone, this may be a read error. This chain connects TRBV6-1 to TRBJ2-7, with D perhaps given as TRBD1 or TRBD2 (5 bases each). CDR1 and CDR2 (germline): MNHNS, SASEGT. The CDR3 runs to 15 residues. The CDR3 bases are TGTGCCAGCAGCTTCGACAGTCTTAAGCGGTACGAGCTGTACTTC. Translated, it gives CASSFDSLKRYELYF.

The gene calls are TRBV15 and TRBJ2-1; the D gene is possibly TRBD2 (5 bases). Between the trimmed V and J ends, which lost 5 bases and 7 bases, there was a span of 9 bases. The CDR3 covers 12 residues. Germline-derived CDR1 and CDR2 are LNHNV and YYDKDF (reference sequence). CDR3 nucleotide sequence: TGTGCCACCAGCGGCGGGTGGAATGAGCAGTTCTTC. Translated, it gives CATSGGWNEQFF.

To note about this clonotype: A read error is possible here, since a much larger clone lies one base away. This chain links TRBV10-3 with TRBJ1-5, with unresolved D. The germline CDR1 and CDR2 sequences are ENHRY and SYGVKD. This CDR3 spans 14 amino acids. CDR3 coding DNA: TGTGCCACCAGTGAGTCGACGGGGATTCAGCCCCAGCATTTT. Encoded protein: CATSESTGIQPQHF.

The genes are TRBV29-1 and TRBJ1-4, with unresolved D. CDR3 length: 13 amino acids. CDR1 is SQVTM and CDR2 is ANQGSEA in the germline V gene. The V end was cut by 0 bases, the J end by 4 bases, with 6 bases between. The DNA for the CDR3 is TGCAGCGTTGAAGAGATGTTTAATGAAAAACTGTTTTTT. Protein sequence: CSVEEMFNEKLFF.

To note about this clonotype: This clone may be a read error of a much larger clone one base away. Since no conserved phenylalanine or tryptophan closes the CDR3, a read error is the likely cause. V usage is TRBV9 and J usage is TRBJ1-1; TRBD1 might be the D (6 bases). The CDR3 covers 15 residues. Trimming pared 4 bases from V and 7 bases from J, leaving 20 bases between. The germline V gene has CDR1 SGDLS and CDR2 YYNGEE. As DNA, the CDR3 is TGTGCCAGCAGCTCCTTGGGTGGGGGGCTGGTTGAAGCTTTCCTT. Encoded protein: CASSSLGGGLVEAFL.

In its sample, this clonotype was seen a few times. J is TRBJ1-3 and V is TRBV14; D uncertain. CDR3 length equals 14 residues. The germline V and J ends were trimmed by 8 bases and 0 bases, with 11 bases remaining between them. Germline assignment: CDR1 SGHDN and CDR2 FVKESK. The DNA for the CDR3 is TGTGCCAGCTCGTCCTCGGGCTCTGGAAACACCATATATTTT. Its protein is CASSSSGSGNTIYF.

J is TRBJ1-6 and V is TRBV11-1; 11 nucleotides align to TRBD1. J lost 9 bases, V lost 8 bases, and 6 bases had no gene match. This CDR3 region has 14 residues. Germline lookup yields CDR1 SGHAT and CDR2 FQDESV (reference sequence). CDR3 region: CASVTGTGGSPLHF. The CDR3 bases are TGTGCCAGCGTCACCGGGACAGGGGGTTCACCCCTCCACTTT.

Of note for this clonotype: No conserved phenylalanine or tryptophan ends this CDR3, so it is likely a read error. In DNA, the CDR3 is TGTGCCAGCCAGATCGGATCATACGAGCAGTACTGC. The encoded protein is CASQIGSYEQYC. J is TRBJ2-7 and V is TRBV12-3 or TRBV12-4; D is unresolved. The CDR3 consists of 12 residues. V was trimmed by 8 bases and J by 4 bases, leaving 12 bases between them.

In this sample, this clonotype turned up many times. The V gene is TRBV9, the J gene TRBJ2-6, with 7 bases aligning to TRBD2. CDR1 is SGDLS and CDR2 is YYNGEE in the germline V gene. The V and J ends lost 4 bases and 0 bases, in that order; junction bases with no gene match: 7. The CDR3 spans 17 residues. In DNA, the CDR3 is TGTGCCAGCAGCCCCCGGTGGGGGGGCTCTGGGGCCAACGTCCTGACTTTC. Translation: CASSPRWGGSGANVLTF.

This clonotype was seen at least ten times. The V call is TRBV7-2, the J call TRBJ2-2, with D possibly matching TRBD1 (6 bases). Trimming took off 2 bases at V and 3 bases at J, with 13 bases between the two ends. Germline CDR1 SGHTA, CDR2 FQGNSA. The CDR3 extends over 16 amino acids. CDR3 region: CASSLPQGIDTGELFF. DNA of the CDR3: TGTGCCAGCAGCTTACCACAGGGAATCGACACCGGGGAGCTGTTTTTT.

This clonotype was seen a few times. The V call is TRBV28, the J call TRBJ1-5, with D possibly TRBD1 on 6 matching bases. Trimming shortened V by 6 bases and J by 4 bases, and 10 bases separated the two germline ends. The CDR3 has 13 amino acids. Germline CDR1 and CDR2: MDHEN and SYDVKM. CDR3 DNA sequence: TGTGCCAGCAGCACAGGGTATAATCAGCCCCAGCATTTT. This codes for CASSTGYNQPQHF.

Concerning this clonotype itself: The junction does not match germline at one end; this may be a read error. The J gene is TRBJ1-2, the V gene TRBV5-1, with a possible D match to TRBD1 (6 bases). Germline V gives CDR1 SGHRS, CDR2 YFSETQ. The CDR3 extends over 17 amino acids. CDR3 region: CASSLRAGAATNYGYTF. The CDR3 DNA sequence: TGTGCCAGCAGCCTTAGGGCAGGGGCCGCAACGAACTATGGCTACACCTTC.

The chain couples TRBV10-3 to TRBJ1-6, with 8 bases fitting TRBD1. The CDR3 extends over 14 amino acids. Germline-derived CDR1 and CDR2 are ENHRY and SYGVKD. The ends lost 3 bases at V and 10 bases at J; junction bases unmatched: 5. The CDR3 here is CAISDGQGWSPLHF. In nucleotides, the CDR3 is TGTGCCATCAGTGACGGACAGGGTTGGTCACCCCTCCACTTT.

V and J are TRBV25-1 and TRBJ1-5; possibly TRBD1 for D (5 bases). V dropped 6 bases and J dropped 11 bases, with 29 bases sitting between them. Germline assignment: CDR1 MGHDK and CDR2 SYGVNS. The CDR3 has 17 amino acids. CDR3 coding DNA: TGTGCCAGCAGCGCCCGGGGGGGTGGACCCGGCGATGAGACCCAGCATTTT. As protein: CASSARGGGPGDETQHF.

In its sample, this clonotype was seen many times. The rearrangement links TRBV2 to TRBJ1-5; a weak D match, TRBD1 (6 bases). There are 12 residues in the CDR3. The V gene lost 11 bases and the J gene lost 2 bases, with 10 bases spanning the gap. The germline V gene encodes CDR1 SNHLY and CDR2 FYNNEI. The chain's CDR3 is CASGGRNQPQHF. In nucleotides, the CDR3 is TGTGCCTCGGGGGGGCGCAATCAGCCCCAGCATTTT.

The CDR3 region is CASTGLTYQETQYF. CDR3 nucleotide sequence: TGTGCCAGCACGGGGTTGACATACCAAGAGACCCAGTACTTC. The V gene is TRBV6-2 or TRBV6-3, the J gene TRBJ2-5; perhaps TRBD2 as D (5 bases). Trimming took 7 bases from V and 0 from J, leaving 12 bases between them. Looked up from germline, CDR1 is MNHEY and CDR2 is SVGEGT. The CDR3 sequence is 14 residues long.

This clonotype came up many times. The chain employs TRBV14 and TRBJ1-1; 7 bases line up with TRBD1. The CDR3 runs 13 residues. Germline assignment: CDR1 SGHDN and CDR2 FVKESK. After removal of 1 base from V and 6 bases from J, the junction contained 2 bases not matched to a gene. CDR3 bases: TGTGCCAGCAGCCAAGCCGGGACAGCTGAAGCTTTCTTT. It codes for CASSQAGTAEAFF.

The sample holds one count of this clonotype. CDR3 residues: CASSPTGTGYNSPLHF. In DNA form, the CDR3 reads TGTGCCAGCAGCCCAACCGGGACAGGGTATAATTCACCCCTCCACTTT. This chain joins TRBV2 and TRBJ1-6; TRBD1 matches 9 bases. Germline V gene lookup returns CDR1 SNHLY and CDR2 FYNNEI. The CDR3 is made up of 16 amino acids. V shed 6 bases and J 4 bases; nucleotides not matched to a gene: 7.

This clonotype has at least ten counts. This chain connects TRBV25-1 to TRBJ1-5, with TRBD1 as a possible D gene (5 bases). The CDR3 has 17 residues. The germline gives CDR1 MGHDK, CDR2 SYGVNS. The V and J ends lost 1 base and 6 bases respectively, with 19 bases between them. The CDR3 sequence: CASSESSREGERQPQHF. CDR3 coding DNA: TGTGCCAGCAGTGAATCCTCCAGGGAGGGTGAGCGTCAGCCCCAGCATTTT. Full variable domain (remainder filled in from reference TRBV25-1 and TRBJ1-5): EADIYQTPRYLVIGTGKKITLECSQTMGHDKMYWYQQDPGMELHLIHYSYGVNSTEKGDLSSESTVSRIRTEHFPLTLESARPSHTSQYLCASSESSREGERQPQHFGDGTRLSIL.

This clonotype was detected only a few times. The CDR3 region has the DNA TGTGCCAGCAGTTATCCAAAAGGACTAGCGGGATCGGAGACCCAGTACTTC. This gives the protein CASSYPKGLAGSETQYF. The genes are TRBV6-5 and TRBJ2-5; 12 bases map to TRBD2. Germline CDR1 is MNHEY and CDR2 is SVGAGI. CDR3 size: 17 residues. V lost 3 bases and J lost 5; bases outside the gene matches: 10.